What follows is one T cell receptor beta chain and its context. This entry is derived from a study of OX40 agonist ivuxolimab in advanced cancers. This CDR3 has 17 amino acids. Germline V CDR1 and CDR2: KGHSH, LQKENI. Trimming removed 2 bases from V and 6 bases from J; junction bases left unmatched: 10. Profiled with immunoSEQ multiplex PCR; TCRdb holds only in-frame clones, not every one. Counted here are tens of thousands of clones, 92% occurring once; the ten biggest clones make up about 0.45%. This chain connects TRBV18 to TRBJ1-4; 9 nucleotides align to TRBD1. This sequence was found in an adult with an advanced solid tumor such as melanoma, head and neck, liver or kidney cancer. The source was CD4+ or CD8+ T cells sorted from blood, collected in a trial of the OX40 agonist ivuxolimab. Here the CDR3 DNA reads TGTGCCAGCTCACCATCGGGAACGGGACAGGGTTATGAAAAACTGTTTTTT. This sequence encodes CASSPSGTGQGYEKLFF.